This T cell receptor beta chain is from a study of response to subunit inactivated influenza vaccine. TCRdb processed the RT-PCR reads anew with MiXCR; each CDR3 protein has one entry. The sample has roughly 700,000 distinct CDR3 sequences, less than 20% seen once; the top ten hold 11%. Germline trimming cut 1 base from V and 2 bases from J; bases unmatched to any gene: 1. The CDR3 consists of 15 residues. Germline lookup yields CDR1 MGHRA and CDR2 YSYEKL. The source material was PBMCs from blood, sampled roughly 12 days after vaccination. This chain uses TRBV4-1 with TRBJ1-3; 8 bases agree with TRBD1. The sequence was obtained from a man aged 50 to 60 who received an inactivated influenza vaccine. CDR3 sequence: CASSQAGQAGNTIYF. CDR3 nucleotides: TGCGCCAGCAGCCAAGCGGGACAGGCTGGAAACACCATATATTTT.